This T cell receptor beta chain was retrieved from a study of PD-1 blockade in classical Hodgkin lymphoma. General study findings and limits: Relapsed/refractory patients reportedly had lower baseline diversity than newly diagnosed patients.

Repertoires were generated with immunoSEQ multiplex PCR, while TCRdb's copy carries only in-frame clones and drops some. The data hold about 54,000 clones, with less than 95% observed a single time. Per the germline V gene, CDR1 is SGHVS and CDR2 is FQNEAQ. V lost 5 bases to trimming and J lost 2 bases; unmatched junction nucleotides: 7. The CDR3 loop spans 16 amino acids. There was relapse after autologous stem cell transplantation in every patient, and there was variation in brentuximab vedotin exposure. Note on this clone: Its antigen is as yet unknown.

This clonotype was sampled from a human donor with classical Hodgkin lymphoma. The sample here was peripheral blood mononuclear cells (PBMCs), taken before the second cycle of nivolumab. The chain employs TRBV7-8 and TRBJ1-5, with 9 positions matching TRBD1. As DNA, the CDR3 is TGTGCCAGCAGCATGACAGGGGGGGTTGGCAATCAGCCCCAGCATTTT. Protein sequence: CASSMTGGVGNQPQHF.